This TCR beta chain comes out of a study of identical twins. Template switching, a step in the protocol, added a universal primer site, and cDNA carried unique molecular identifiers. TCRdb re-called the 5' RACE reads through MiXCR, storing one row per CDR3 protein. This sample has around 490,000 distinct CDR3 sequences, with roughly 15% found just once. The CDR3 length is 14 residues. Germline CDR1 SGHRS, CDR2 YFSETQ. This clonotype has at least ten counts. The junction departs from germline at one end; a sequencing error may be responsible. The data were also submitted as part of a second study, on yellow fever vaccine responses in identical twins.

The gene calls are TRBV5-1 and TRBJ2-3, with 7 bases identical to TRBD1. The receptor's source is a young woman in good health. The specimen sequenced was CD4+ T cells sorted from blood. CDR3 loop: CASSQGQDTDTQYF. DNA of the CDR3: TGTGCCAGCAGCCAAGGACAGGATACAGATACGCAGTATTTT.